This entry lists 11 T cell receptor beta chains sequenced from one sample in a study of T-cell memory formation after mild COVID-19. TCRdb redid the calling of the 5' RACE reads with MiXCR, one entry per CDR3 protein. The sample contains around 180,000 distinct CDR3 sequences, more than 15% of which appear only once. The sample consisted of PBMCs or a T cell subset sorted from them (not recorded which). The origin of the receptors is an adult woman who had mild COVID-19 (a few samples of this study predate the infection). Cell type and time point are not known.

CDR3 in amino acids: CATGRGYGYTF. The CDR3 coding sequence is TGTGCCACCGGCAGGGGCTATGGCTACACCTTC. V is TRBV6-1 and J is TRBJ1-2, with TRBD1 as a possible D gene (6 bases). Per the germline V gene, CDR1 is MNHNS and CDR2 is SASEGT. Trimming pared 10 bases from V and 4 bases from J, leaving 10 bases between. The CDR3 runs 11 residues.

The chain links TRBV10-3 to TRBJ2-3; D possibly matches TRBD1 or TRBD2 (7 bases each). The CDR3 has 14 amino acids. Germline V lookup: CDR1 ENHRY, CDR2 SYGVKD. V was cut by 6 bases and J by 5 bases, with 15 bases left in between. This chain's CDR3 is CAISGAGGEDTQYF. The CDR3 nucleotides are TGTGCCATCAGCGGGGCAGGGGGGGAAGATACGCAGTATTTT.

CDR3 nucleotides: TGTGCCAGCAGCTCCGGGACCGAATCCTACAATGAGCAGTTCTTC. Protein sequence: CASSSGTESYNEQFF. The J gene is TRBJ2-1, the V gene TRBV7-8; D assignment may be TRBD1 or TRBD2 (5 bases each). V lost 4 bases and J lost 1, with 11 bases in between. Per germline, CDR1 SGHVS and CDR2 FQNEAQ. CDR3 length: 15 amino acids.

There are a few counts of this clonotype. The chain uses TRBV6-6 and TRBJ2-2; D uncertain. Germline assignment: CDR1 MNHNY and CDR2 SVGAGI (reference sequence). There are 12 residues in the CDR3. Trimming shortened V by 6 bases and J by 6 bases, and 8 bases separated the two germline ends. CDR3 in amino acids: CASRSRAGELFF. The CDR3 coding sequence is TGTGCCAGCAGAAGTAGGGCCGGGGAGCTGTTTTTT.

This clonotype has at least ten counts. This chain uses TRBV6-5 with TRBJ2-5, with D unresolved. The germline gives CDR1 MNHEY, CDR2 SVGAGI. This CDR3 has 12 residues. The V and J ends lost 6 bases and 0 bases respectively, with 5 bases between them. This CDR3 reads CASRRNQETQYF. CDR3 sequence (DNA): TGTGCCAGCAGGCGGAACCAAGAGACCCAGTACTTC.

This sequence joins TRBV3-1 and TRBJ2-1; 13 nucleotides align to TRBD2. J gave up 7 bases and V 4 bases, and 10 bases lay outside the gene matches. CDR3 length: 17 amino acids. Germline CDR1 and CDR2: LGHDT and YNNKEL (reference sequence). This chain's CDR3 is CASSRRGTSGEGNEQFF. Written as DNA, the CDR3 is TGTGCCAGCAGCCGACGAGGGACTAGCGGGGAAGGGAATGAGCAGTTCTTC.

In this sample, this clonotype turned up a few times. The rearrangement joins TRBV12-3 or TRBV12-4 to TRBJ2-3; TRBD1 is a possible D gene (6 bases). The CDR3 totals 13 residues. V gave up 3 bases and J gave up 4 bases, with 8 bases separating them. The CDR3 spells CASSFAGADTQYF. CDR3 bases: TGTGCCAGCAGTTTTGCAGGGGCAGATACGCAGTATTTT.

CDR3 amino acids: CASSLQGDEQYF. CDR3 DNA: TGCGCCAGCAGCCTTCAGGGTGACGAGCAGTACTTC. The chain combines TRBV5-1 with TRBJ2-7, with D maybe TRBD1 (5 bases). Trimming left V 4 bases short and J 5 bases short, with 10 bases between. The CDR3 is made up of 12 amino acids. CDR1 SGHRS and CDR2 YFSETQ come from the germline V gene.

The chain combines TRBV30 with TRBJ1-2; TRBD1 agrees at 8 bases. Germline loops: CDR1 GTSNPN, CDR2 SVGIG (reference sequence). J lost 4 bases, V lost 2 bases, and 3 bases had no gene match. The CDR3 sequence is 13 residues long. The CDR3 loop reads CAWSSTGGYGYTF. The CDR3 nucleotides read TGTGCCTGGAGTTCCACAGGGGGCTATGGCTACACCTTC.

This clonotype was detected a few times. The rearrangement links TRBV10-3 to TRBJ2-5; D tentatively fits TRBD1 or TRBD2 (5 bases each). The germline V and J ends were trimmed by 2 bases and 0 bases, with 13 bases remaining between them. Germline-derived CDR1 and CDR2 are ENHRY and SYGVKD. CDR3 length: 16 residues. Here the CDR3 DNA reads TGTGCCATCAGTGAGGTTTGGGGGACCAACCAAGAGACCCAGTACTTC. This translates into CAISEVWGTNQETQYF.

The chain joins TRBV7-8 to TRBJ2-1, with 11 bases matching TRBD2. The CDR3 has 14 residues. The V gene end was trimmed by 8 bases and the J gene end by 6 bases; junction bases not matched to a gene: 6. Germline V gene lookup returns CDR1 SGHVS and CDR2 FQNEAQ. CDR3 protein: CASHRLAGLNEQFF. For the CDR3, the DNA is TGTGCCAGCCATAGACTAGCGGGGCTCAATGAGCAGTTCTTC.